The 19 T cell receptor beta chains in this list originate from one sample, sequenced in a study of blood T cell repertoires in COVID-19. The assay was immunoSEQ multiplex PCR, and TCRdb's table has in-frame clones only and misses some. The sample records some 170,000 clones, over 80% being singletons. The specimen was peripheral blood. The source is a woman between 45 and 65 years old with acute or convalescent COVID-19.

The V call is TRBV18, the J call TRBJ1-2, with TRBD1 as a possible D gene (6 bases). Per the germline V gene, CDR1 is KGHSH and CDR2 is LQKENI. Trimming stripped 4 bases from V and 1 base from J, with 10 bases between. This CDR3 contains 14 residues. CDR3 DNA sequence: TGTGCCAGCTCACTAGCACAGGGTAACTATGGCTACACCTTC. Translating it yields CASSLAQGNYGYTF.

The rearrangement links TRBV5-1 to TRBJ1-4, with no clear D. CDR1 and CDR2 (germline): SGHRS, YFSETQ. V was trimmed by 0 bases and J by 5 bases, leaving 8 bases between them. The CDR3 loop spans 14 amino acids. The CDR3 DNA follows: TGCGCCAGCAGCTTGGCAATGAGGAATGAAAAACTGTTTTTT. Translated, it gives CASSLAMRNEKLFF.

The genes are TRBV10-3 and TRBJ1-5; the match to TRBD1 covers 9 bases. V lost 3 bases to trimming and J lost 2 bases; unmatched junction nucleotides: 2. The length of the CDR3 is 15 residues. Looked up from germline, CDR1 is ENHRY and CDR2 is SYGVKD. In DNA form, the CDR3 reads TGTGCCATCAGTGATAGGACAGGGGGCAATCAGCCCCAGCATTTT. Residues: CAISDRTGGNQPQHF.

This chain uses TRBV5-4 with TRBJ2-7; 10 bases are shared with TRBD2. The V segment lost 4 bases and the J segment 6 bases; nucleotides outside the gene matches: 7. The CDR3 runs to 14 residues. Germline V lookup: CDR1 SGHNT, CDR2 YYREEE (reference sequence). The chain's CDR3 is CASSLSGRAVEQYF. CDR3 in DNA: TGTGCCAGCAGCCTGAGCGGGAGGGCCGTCGAGCAGTACTTC. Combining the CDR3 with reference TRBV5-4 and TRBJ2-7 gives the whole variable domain ETGVTQSPTHLIKTRGQQVTLRCSSQSGHNTVSWYQQALGQGPQFIFQYYREEENGRGNFPPRFSGLQFPNYSSELNVNALELDDSALYLCASSLSGRAVEQYFGPGTRLTVT.

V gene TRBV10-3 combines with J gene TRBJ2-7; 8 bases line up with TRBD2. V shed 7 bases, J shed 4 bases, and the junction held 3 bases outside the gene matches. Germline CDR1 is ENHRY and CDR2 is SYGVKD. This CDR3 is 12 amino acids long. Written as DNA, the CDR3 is TGTGCCATCAAGGCGGGAGGTTACGAGCAGTACTTC. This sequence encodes CAIKAGGYEQYF.

In nucleotides, the CDR3 is TGTGCCAGCAGTGAATATTTGAGCGGGAGTTTTAGCAATCAGCCCCAGCATTTT. Amino acids: CASSEYLSGSFSNQPQHF. The chain uses TRBV2 and TRBJ1-5; D gene ambiguous. Trimming removed 2 bases at V and 0 bases at J, with 17 bases between. CDR1 is SNHLY and CDR2 is FYNNEI in the germline V gene. CDR3 length: 18 amino acids. The complete variable domain, with remaining parts taken from reference TRBV2 and TRBJ1-5, reads EPEVTQTPSHQVTQMGQEVILRCVPISNHLYFYWYRQILGQKVEFLVSFYNNEISEKSEIFDDQFSVERPDGSNFTLKIRSTKLEDSAMYFCASSEYLSGSFSNQPQHFGDGTRLSIL.

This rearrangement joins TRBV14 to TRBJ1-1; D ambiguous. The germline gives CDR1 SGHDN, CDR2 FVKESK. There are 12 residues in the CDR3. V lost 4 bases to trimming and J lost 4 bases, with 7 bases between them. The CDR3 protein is CASSLSGTEAFF. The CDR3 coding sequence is TGTGCCAGCAGCCTCTCGGGCACTGAAGCTTTCTTT.

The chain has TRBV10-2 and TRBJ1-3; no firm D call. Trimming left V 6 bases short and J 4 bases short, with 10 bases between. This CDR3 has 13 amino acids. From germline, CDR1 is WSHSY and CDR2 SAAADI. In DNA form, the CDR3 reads TGCGCCAGCAGGGACTCGGGGGGAAACACCATATATTTT. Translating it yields CASRDSGGNTIYF.

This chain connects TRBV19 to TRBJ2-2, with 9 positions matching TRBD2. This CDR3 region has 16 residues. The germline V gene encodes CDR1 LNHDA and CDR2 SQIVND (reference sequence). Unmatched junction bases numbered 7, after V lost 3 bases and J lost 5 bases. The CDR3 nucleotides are TGTGCCAGTAGTATCCTAGCGGGAATGGGAACCGGGGAGCTGTTTTTT. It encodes CASSILAGMGTGELFF.

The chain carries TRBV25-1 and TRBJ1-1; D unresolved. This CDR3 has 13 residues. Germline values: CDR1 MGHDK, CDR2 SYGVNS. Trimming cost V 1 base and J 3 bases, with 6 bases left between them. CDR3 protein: CASSEFGDTEAFF. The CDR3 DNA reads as TGTGCCAGCAGTGAATTCGGGGACACTGAAGCTTTCTTT.

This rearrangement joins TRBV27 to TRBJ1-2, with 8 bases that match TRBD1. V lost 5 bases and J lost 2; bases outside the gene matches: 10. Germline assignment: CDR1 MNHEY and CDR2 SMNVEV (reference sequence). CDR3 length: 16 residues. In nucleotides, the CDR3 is TGTGCCAGCAGTCCTTTAGGGGACAGGAAAAACTATGGCTACACCTTC. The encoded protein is CASSPLGDRKNYGYTF.

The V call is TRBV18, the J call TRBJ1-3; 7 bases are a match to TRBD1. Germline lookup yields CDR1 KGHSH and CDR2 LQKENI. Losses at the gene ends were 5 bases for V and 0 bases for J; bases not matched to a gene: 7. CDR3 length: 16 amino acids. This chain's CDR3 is CASSTGQALSGNTIYF. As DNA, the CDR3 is TGTGCCAGCTCAACCGGACAGGCCCTCTCTGGAAACACCATATATTTT. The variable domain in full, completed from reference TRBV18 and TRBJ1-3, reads NAGVMQNPRHLVRRRGQEARLRCSPMKGHSHVYWYRQLPEEGLKFMVYLQKENIIDESGMPKERFSAEFPKEGPSILRIQQVVRGDSAAYFCASSTGQALSGNTIYFGEGSWLTVV.

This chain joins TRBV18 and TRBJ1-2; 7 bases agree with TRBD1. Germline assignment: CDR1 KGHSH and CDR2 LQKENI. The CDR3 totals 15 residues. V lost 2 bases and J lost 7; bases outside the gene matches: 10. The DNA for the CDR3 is TGTGCCAGCTCACCAAGTTCTGGGACAGTCAGTGGCTACACCTTC. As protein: CASSPSSGTVSGYTF. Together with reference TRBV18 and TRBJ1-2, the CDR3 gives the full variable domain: NAGVMQNPRHLVRRRGQEARLRCSPMKGHSHVYWYRQLPEEGLKFMVYLQKENIIDESGMPKERFSAEFPKEGPSILRIQQVVRGDSAAYFCASSPSSGTVSGYTFGSGTRLTVV.

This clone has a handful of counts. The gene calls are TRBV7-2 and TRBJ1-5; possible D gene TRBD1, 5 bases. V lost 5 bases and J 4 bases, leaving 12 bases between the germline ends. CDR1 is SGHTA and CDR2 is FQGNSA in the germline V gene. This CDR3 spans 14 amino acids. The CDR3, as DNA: TGTGCCAGCAGCCCCGGGGGGTCGAATCAGCCCCAGCATTTT. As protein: CASSPGGSNQPQHF.

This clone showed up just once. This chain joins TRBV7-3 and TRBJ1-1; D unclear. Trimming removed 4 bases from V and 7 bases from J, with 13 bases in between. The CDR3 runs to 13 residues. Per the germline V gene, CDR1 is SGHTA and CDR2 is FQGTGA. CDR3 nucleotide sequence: TGTGCCAGCAGCTCCAGCCCCCCGGGTGAAGCTTTCTTT. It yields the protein CASSSSPPGEAFF. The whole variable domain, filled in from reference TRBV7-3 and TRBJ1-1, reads GAGVSQTPSNKVTEKGKYVELRCDPISGHTALYWYRQSLGQGPEFLIYFQGTGAADDSGLPNDRFFAVRPEGSVSTLKIQRTERGDSAVYLCASSSSPPGEAFFGQGTRLTVV.

The CDR3 nucleotides are TGTGCCAGCAGTTTATGGGCGTCAGAGACCCAGTACTTC. This sequence encodes CASSLWASETQYF. The rearrangement links TRBV27 to TRBJ2-5; D not resolved. The length of the CDR3 is 13 residues. V lost 1 base and J lost 4, with 7 bases in between. The germline gives CDR1 MNHEY, CDR2 SMNVEV (reference sequence).

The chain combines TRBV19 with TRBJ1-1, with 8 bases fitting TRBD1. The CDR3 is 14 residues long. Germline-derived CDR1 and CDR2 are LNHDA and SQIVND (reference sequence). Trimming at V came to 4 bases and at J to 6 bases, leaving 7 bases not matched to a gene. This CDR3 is CASSTTGTGSEAFF. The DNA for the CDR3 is TGTGCCAGTAGTACCACCGGGACAGGCTCTGAAGCTTTCTTT.

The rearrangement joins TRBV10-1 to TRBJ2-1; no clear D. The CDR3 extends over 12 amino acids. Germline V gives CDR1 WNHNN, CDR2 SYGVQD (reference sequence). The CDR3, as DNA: TGCGCGACCTCAGGTCTGATTTGTGAGCAGTTCTTC. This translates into CATSGLICEQFF.

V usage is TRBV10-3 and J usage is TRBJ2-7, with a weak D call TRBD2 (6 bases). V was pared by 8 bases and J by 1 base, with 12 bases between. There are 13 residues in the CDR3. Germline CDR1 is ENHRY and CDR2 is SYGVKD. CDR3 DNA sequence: TGTGCCATCCAGGGCGGGAATTCCTACGAGCAGTACTTC. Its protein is CAIQGGNSYEQYF.